This entry lists 5 T cell receptor beta chains sequenced from one sample in a study of vaccination effects on CD4 cells after COVID-19. These receptors' targets are unknown. The method was immunoSEQ multiplex PCR; TCRdb's version includes in-frame clones alone and lacks a portion of them. The profile shows more than 40,000 clones, under 75% of them singletons. Within the ViraFEST assay, antigen-specific CD4+ T cells underwent expansion with viral peptide pools prior to sequencing. Cells that had been cultured for less than eleven days were the source of isolated CD4+ T cells. Previously uninfected by SARS-CoV-2, the vaccine recipients also showed negative nucleocapsid antibodies. Source: CD4+ T cells from PBMCs cultured with HCoV-OC43 spike peptides, taken before COVID-19 vaccination. Subset noted: HCoV-OC43 spike overlapping peptide pool stimulation. Receptors originate from a human donor who received a COVID-19 vaccine.

The chain carries TRBV20-1 and TRBJ2-2; weak D call: TRBD1 (5 bases). CDR3 size: 17 residues. Trimming left V 3 bases short and J 0 bases short, with 17 bases between. Germline V gene sequence: CDR1 DFQATT, CDR2 SNEGSKA (reference sequence). The CDR3 here is CSASRSGYRTNTGELFF. CDR3 coding DNA: TGCAGTGCTAGTAGGTCAGGGTACCGAACGAACACCGGGGAGCTGTTTTTT.

This chain joins TRBV30 and TRBJ1-6; 7 bases match TRBD1. The V gene end was trimmed by 3 bases and the J gene end by 4 bases; junction bases not matched to a gene: 12. The CDR3 runs to 17 residues. Germline CDR1 and CDR2: GTSNPN and SVGIG (reference sequence). CDR3 sequence reads: CAWRGQGVNSYNSPLHF. The CDR3, as DNA: TGTGCCTGGAGAGGGCAGGGGGTTAACTCTTATAATTCACCCCTCCACTTT.

V and J are TRBV5-4 and TRBJ1-5; D is undetermined. V was cut by 2 bases and J by 2 bases, with 5 bases left in between. The CDR3 contains 13 residues. Germline values: CDR1 SGHNT, CDR2 YYREEE (reference sequence). The DNA for the CDR3 is TGTGCCAGCAGCTTCGAGGGCAATCAGCCCCAGCATTTT. This codes for CASSFEGNQPQHF. The full variable domain, completed using reference TRBV5-4 and TRBJ1-5, is ETGVTQSPTHLIKTRGQQVTLRCSSQSGHNTVSWYQQALGQGPQFIFQYYREEENGRGNFPPRFSGLQFPNYSSELNVNALELDDSALYLCASSFEGNQPQHFGDGTRLSIL.

The genes are TRBV29-1 and TRBJ2-7, with a weak D call TRBD1 (5 bases). Trimming pared 0 bases from V and 2 bases from J, leaving 14 bases between. Germline V gives CDR1 SQVTM, CDR2 ANQGSEA. The CDR3 has 15 amino acids. CDR3 protein: CSVEDRQGITYEQYF. CDR3 sequence (DNA): TGCAGCGTTGAAGATCGGCAGGGTATCACCTACGAGCAGTACTTC.

V usage is TRBV2 and J usage is TRBJ2-1, with D possibly matching TRBD2 (7 bases). Germline CDR1 reads SNHLY; CDR2 reads FYNNEI. The CDR3 covers 15 residues. V dropped 6 bases and J dropped 4 bases, with 16 bases sitting between them. The CDR3 DNA follows: TGTGCCAGCAGCCTCCGGGGGGCAAATTACAATGAGCAGTTCTTC. This codes for CASSLRGANYNEQFF.